The sequence of this T cell receptor (beta chain) was determined in a study of PD-1 blockade in classical Hodgkin lymphoma. Across the study: It was nivolumab at 3 mg/kg, given intravenously every 2 weeks, that patients received.

Data came from immunoSEQ multiplex PCR; TCRdb stores just in-frame clones and leaves some out. The data contain under 70,000 clones, 65% to 75% of them seen just once; the ten biggest clones take up just over 9%. Broader study findings: At C4D1, TCR diversity had climbed significantly for CD4+ cells, though not for CD8+ cells. Whoever responded completely had baseline diversity much like that seen in newly diagnosed patients.

V gave up 0 bases and J gave up 2 bases, with 11 bases separating them. The germline V gene has CDR1 SEHNR and CDR2 FQNEAQ (reference sequence). CDR3 length: 17 residues. Following autologous stem cell transplantation, relapse occurred in every patient, and exposure to brentuximab vedotin varied. As to this clone: Its antigen is unidentified.

This clonotype was obtained from a human donor with classical Hodgkin lymphoma. Sequenced material: peripheral blood mononuclear cells (PBMCs), taken before the second cycle of nivolumab. The rearrangement links TRBV7-9 to TRBJ2-6; a possible D gene is TRBD2 (5 bases). The CDR3 nucleotides are TGTGCCAGCAGCTTAGCGAGGGTATTAGCTGGGGCCAACGTCCTGACTTTC. Its translation: CASSLARVLAGANVLTF. Full variable domain (missing parts from reference TRBV7-9 and TRBJ2-6): DTGVSQNPRHKITKRGQNVTFRCDPISEHNRLYWYRQTLGQGPEFLTYFQNEAQLEKSRLLSDRFSAERPKGSFSTLEIQRTEQGDSAMYLCASSLARVLAGANVLTFGAGSRLTVL.